This TCR beta chain came from a study of early T cells in non-severe SARS-CoV-2 infection. Background on the study: The chains were unpaired, and the sequenced material was bulk RNA from unsorted whole blood. Broader study findings: VDJdb-based annotation leaned toward anti-spike CD8 responses and missed private and CD4 specificities.

This clonotype was picked up many times. Its antigen remains unidentified. Unique molecular identifiers were attached to individual cDNA molecules. TCRdb ran MiXCR on the 5' RACE reads and lists one entry per CDR3 protein. The sample includes approximately 99,000 distinct CDR3 sequences, around an eighth seen only once; the top ten take less than 3.5%. The V and J ends lost 3 bases and 9 bases respectively, with 9 bases between them. This CDR3 has 12 amino acids. Looked up from germline, CDR1 is SGHRS and CDR2 is YFSETQ. The J gene is TRBJ1-4, the V gene TRBV5-1; the D gene is possibly TRBD1 (5 bases). This clonotype originated in an adult who was a healthcare worker with PCR-confirmed SARS-CoV-2 infection or an uninfected control (not recorded which). The sample consisted of whole blood. CDR3: CASSSGTKKLFF. CDR3 DNA sequence: TGCGCCAGCAGCTCGGGGACGAAAAAACTGTTTTTT.